What follows are 9 T cell receptor beta chains derived from one specimen sequenced in a study of T and B cells in COVID-19 patients. Multiplex PCR with BIOMED2 TRB-A/B primer pools amplified TRB rearrangements. TCRdb analysed the multiplex PCR reads with MiXCR anew, one entry per CDR3 protein. The profile shows roughly 15,000 distinct CDR3 sequences, around a quarter of them singletons. From blood, about 220-500 ng of genomic DNA served as TRB template. The sequencing input was blood. These receptors all stem from a human donor who had recovered from COVID-19.

V usage is TRBV13 and J usage is TRBJ1-2, with TRBD1 matching 9 bases. The ends lost 5 bases at V and 4 bases at J; junction bases unmatched: 5. This CDR3 is built from 14 residues. From germline, CDR1 is PRHDT and CDR2 FYEKMQ (reference sequence). CDR3 sequence reads: CASSPMGQGYGYTF. CDR3 bases: TGTGCCAGCAGCCCTATGGGACAGGGCTATGGCTACACCTTC. The variable domain in full, completed from reference TRBV13 and TRBJ1-2, reads AAGVIQSPRHLIKEKRETATLKCYPIPRHDTVYWYQQGPGQDPQFLISFYEKMQSDKGSIPDRFSAQQFSDYHSELNMSSLELGDSALYFCASSPMGQGYGYTFGSGTRLTVV.

On this clonotype itself: A much larger clone lies one base from this, so it may be a read error. The chain links TRBV19 to TRBJ1-5; D ambiguous. Germline CDR1 reads LNHDA; CDR2 reads SQIVND (reference sequence). The CDR3 totals 12 residues. V was clipped by 7 bases and J by 2 bases, with 6 bases between them. CDR3 sequence reads: CASIGGNQPQHF. Written as DNA, the CDR3 is TGTGCCAGTATTGGAGGCAATCAGCCCCAGCATTTT.

This sequence joins TRBV7-6 and TRBJ2-3; unclear D gene. Germline V CDR1 and CDR2: SGHVS, FNYEAQ. V was clipped by 1 base and J by 4 bases, with 9 bases between them. This CDR3 has 14 amino acids. The CDR3 loop reads CASSLGAPSDTQYF. CDR3 DNA: TGTGCCAGCAGCTTAGGGGCCCCGTCAGATACGCAGTATTTT.

The gene calls are TRBV12-3 or TRBV12-4 and TRBJ2-7; no clear D gene. This CDR3 has 15 amino acids. CDR3 loop: CATAPLIGASYEQYF. CDR3 DNA: TGTGCTACAGCCCCGCTAATCGGAGCCTCCTACGAGCAGTACTTC.

This clonotype appeared a few times. The J gene is TRBJ1-5, the V gene TRBV6-5; perhaps TRBD1 as D (6 bases). The length of the CDR3 is 16 residues. In germline, CDR1 is MNHEY, CDR2 SVGAGI. The V end was cut by 5 bases, the J end by 10 bases, with 24 bases between. The CDR3 bases are TGTGCCAGCAGTGCGCATAGCTCAGGGGCAAGAAAACCCCAGCATTTT. It codes for CASSAHSSGARKPQHF.

This chain links TRBV10-3 with TRBJ2-7; TRBD1 might be the D (6 bases). CDR3 length equals 16 residues. Germline V gene data show CDR1 as ENHRY and CDR2 as SYGVKD. Trimming removed 1 base from V and 2 bases from J, with 15 bases in between. The DNA of the CDR3 is TGTGCCATCAGTGAGTGGGGGACACTCTCGGCCTACGAGCAGTACTTC. Its translation: CAISEWGTLSAYEQYF.

On this clonotype itself: It may be a read error: a sequence one base away is much more abundant. V and J are TRBV29-1 and TRBJ1-1; D is uncertain. The CDR3 runs 11 residues. CDR1 is SQVTM, CDR2 ANQGSEA, per germline. V gave up 7 bases and J gave up 9 bases, with 15 bases separating them. The CDR3 reads CSARTWKQAFF. The CDR3 coding sequence is TGCAGCGCCCGGACGTGGAAACAAGCTTTCTTT.

Relative to its sample, this clonotype is medium-sized. The V gene is TRBV29-1, the J gene TRBJ2-2; 8 bases map to TRBD1. The V segment lost 3 bases and the J segment 4 bases; nucleotides outside the gene matches: 4. Per the germline V gene, CDR1 is SQVTM and CDR2 is ANQGSEA. The CDR3 sequence is 14 residues long. The chain's CDR3 is CSVEKTGVTGELFF. The CDR3 DNA follows: TGCAGCGTTGAGAAGACAGGGGTCACCGGGGAGCTGTTTTTT.

Note on this clonotype: A much larger clone sits a single nucleotide away, making a read error possible. V gene TRBV19 combines with J gene TRBJ2-6, with a tentative D call TRBD1 (5 bases). The V gene's germline CDR1 is LNHDA and CDR2 SQIVND (reference sequence). V was pared by 9 bases and J by 0 bases, with 12 bases between. This CDR3 spans 15 amino acids. The CDR3: CASRTWRSGANVLTF. The DNA for the CDR3 is TGTGCCAGCAGGACATGGCGCTCTGGGGCCAACGTCCTGACTTTC.